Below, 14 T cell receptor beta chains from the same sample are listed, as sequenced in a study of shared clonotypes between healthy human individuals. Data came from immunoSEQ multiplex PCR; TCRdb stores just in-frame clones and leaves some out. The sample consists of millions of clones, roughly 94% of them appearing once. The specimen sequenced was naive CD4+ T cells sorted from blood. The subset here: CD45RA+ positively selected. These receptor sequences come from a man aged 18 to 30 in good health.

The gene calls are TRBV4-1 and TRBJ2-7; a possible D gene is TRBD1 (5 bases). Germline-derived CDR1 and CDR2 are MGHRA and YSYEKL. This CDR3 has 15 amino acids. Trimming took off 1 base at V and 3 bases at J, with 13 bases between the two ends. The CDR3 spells CASSQVLQGVYEQYF. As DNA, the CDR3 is TGCGCCAGCAGCCAAGTTCTGCAGGGTGTCTACGAGCAGTACTTC.

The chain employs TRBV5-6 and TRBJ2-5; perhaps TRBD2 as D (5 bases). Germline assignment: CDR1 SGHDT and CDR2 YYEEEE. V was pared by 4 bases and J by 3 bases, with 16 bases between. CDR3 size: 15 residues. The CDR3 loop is CASSPLGHGEETQYF. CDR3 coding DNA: TGTGCCAGCAGCCCGTTAGGGCACGGGGAAGAGACCCAGTACTTC.

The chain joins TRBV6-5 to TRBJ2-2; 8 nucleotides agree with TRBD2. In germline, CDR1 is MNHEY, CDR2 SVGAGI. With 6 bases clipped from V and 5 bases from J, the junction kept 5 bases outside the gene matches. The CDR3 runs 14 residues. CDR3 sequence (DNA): TGTGCCAGCAGCGTCGGGACTAGTACCGGGGAGCTGTTTTTT. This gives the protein CASSVGTSTGELFF.

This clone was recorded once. CDR3 protein: CASSRDREVGELFF. The CDR3 DNA follows: TGTGCCAGCAGTCGTGACAGGGAGGTCGGGGAGCTGTTTTTT. This sequence joins TRBV7-3 and TRBJ2-2; D possibly corresponds to TRBD1 (7 bases). Trimming shortened V by 6 bases and J by 7 bases, and 15 bases separated the two germline ends. Per germline, CDR1 SGHTA and CDR2 FQGTGA. The CDR3 loop spans 14 amino acids.

The CDR3 is CASSEMGAWEKLFF. The CDR3 coding sequence is TGTGCCAGCAGTGAAATGGGGGCATGGGAAAAACTGTTTTTT. The V call is TRBV2, the J call TRBJ1-4, with D possibly being TRBD1 (6 bases). Trimming pared 2 bases from V and 8 bases from J, leaving 12 bases between. CDR1 and CDR2 (germline): SNHLY, FYNNEI. The CDR3 has 14 amino acids.

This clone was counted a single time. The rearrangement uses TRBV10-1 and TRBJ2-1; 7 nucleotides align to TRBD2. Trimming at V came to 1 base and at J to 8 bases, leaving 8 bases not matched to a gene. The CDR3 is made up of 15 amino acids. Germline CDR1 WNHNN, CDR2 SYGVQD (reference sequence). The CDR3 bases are TGCGCCAGCAGTGAGTATCGAGGGAGGGTCGATGAGCAGTTCTTC. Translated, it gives CASSEYRGRVDEQFF.

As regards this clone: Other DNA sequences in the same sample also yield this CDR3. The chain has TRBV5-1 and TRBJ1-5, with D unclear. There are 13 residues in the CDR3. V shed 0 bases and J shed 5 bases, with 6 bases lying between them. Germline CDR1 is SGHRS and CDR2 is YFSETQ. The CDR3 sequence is CASSLGGDQPQHF. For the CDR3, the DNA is TGCGCCAGCAGCTTGGGTGGGGATCAGCCCCAGCATTTT.

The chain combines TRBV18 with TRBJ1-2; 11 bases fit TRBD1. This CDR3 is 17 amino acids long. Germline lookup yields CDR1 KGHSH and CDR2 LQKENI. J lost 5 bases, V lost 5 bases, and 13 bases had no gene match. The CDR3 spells CASSNGIRTGGAYGYTF. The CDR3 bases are TGTGCCAGCTCAAACGGGATCCGGACAGGGGGCGCATATGGCTACACCTTC.

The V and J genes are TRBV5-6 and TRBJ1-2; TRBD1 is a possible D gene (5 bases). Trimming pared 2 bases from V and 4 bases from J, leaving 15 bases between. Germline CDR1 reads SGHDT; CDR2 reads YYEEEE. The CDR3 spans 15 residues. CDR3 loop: CASSFRGQSRYGYTF. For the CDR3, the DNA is TGTGCCAGCAGCTTTCGGGGCCAGAGCCGCTATGGCTACACCTTC.

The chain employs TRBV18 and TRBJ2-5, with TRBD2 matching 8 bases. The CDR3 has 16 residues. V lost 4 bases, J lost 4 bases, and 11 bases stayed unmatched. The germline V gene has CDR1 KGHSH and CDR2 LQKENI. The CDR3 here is CASSLSPSGGAETQYF. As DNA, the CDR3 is TGTGCCAGCTCACTCTCCCCCTCGGGAGGGGCAGAGACCCAGTACTTC.

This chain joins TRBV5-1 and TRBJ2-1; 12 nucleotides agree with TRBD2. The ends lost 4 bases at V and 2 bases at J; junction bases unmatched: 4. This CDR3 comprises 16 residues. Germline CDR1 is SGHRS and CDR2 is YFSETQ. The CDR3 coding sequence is TGCGCCAGCAGCCCCCGACTAGCGGGGGCCTACAATGAGCAGTTCTTC. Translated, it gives CASSPRLAGAYNEQFF.

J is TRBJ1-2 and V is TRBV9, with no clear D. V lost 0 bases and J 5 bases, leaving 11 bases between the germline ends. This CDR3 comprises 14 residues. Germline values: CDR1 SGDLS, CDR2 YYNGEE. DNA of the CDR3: TGTGCCAGCAGCGTAGGCGAAGGGCGGTATGGCTACACCTTC. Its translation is CASSVGEGRYGYTF. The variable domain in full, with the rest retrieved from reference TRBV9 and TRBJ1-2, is DSGVTQTPKHLITATGQRVTLRCSPRSGDLSVYWYQQSLDQGLQFLIQYYNGEERAKGNILERFSAQQFPDLHSELNLSSLELGDSALYFCASSVGEGRYGYTFGSGTRLTVV.

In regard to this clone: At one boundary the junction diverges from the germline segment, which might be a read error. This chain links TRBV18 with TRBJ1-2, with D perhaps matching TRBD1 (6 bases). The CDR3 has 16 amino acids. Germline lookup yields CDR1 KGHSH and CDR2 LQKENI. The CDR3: CASSPPGWGADYSYTF. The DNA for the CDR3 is TGTGCCAGCTCACCACCAGGTTGGGGGGCGGACTATAGCTACACCTTC. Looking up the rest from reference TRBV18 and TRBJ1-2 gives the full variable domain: NAGVMQNPRHLVRRRGQEARLRCSPMKGHSHVYWYRQLPEEGLKFMVYLQKENIIDESGMPKERFSAEFPKEGPSILRIQQVVRGDSAAYFCASSPPGWGADYSYTFGSGTRLTVV.

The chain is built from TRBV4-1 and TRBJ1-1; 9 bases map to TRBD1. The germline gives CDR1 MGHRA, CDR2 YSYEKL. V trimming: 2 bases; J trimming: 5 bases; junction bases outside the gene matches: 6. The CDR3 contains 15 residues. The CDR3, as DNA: TGCGCCAGCAGCCAACCCGGGACAGGGCGTACTGAAGCTTTCTTT. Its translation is CASSQPGTGRTEAFF.